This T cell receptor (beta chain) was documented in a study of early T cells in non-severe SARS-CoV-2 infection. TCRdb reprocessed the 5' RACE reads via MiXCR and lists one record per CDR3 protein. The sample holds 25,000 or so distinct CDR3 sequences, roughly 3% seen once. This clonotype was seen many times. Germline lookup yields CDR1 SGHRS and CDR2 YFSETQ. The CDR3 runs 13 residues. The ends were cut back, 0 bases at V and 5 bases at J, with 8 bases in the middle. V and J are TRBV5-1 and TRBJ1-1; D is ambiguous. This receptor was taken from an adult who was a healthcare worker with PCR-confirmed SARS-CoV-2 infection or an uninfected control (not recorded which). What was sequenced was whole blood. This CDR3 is CASSLAIGTEAFF. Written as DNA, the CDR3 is TGCGCCAGCAGCTTGGCGATCGGGACTGAAGCTTTCTTT.